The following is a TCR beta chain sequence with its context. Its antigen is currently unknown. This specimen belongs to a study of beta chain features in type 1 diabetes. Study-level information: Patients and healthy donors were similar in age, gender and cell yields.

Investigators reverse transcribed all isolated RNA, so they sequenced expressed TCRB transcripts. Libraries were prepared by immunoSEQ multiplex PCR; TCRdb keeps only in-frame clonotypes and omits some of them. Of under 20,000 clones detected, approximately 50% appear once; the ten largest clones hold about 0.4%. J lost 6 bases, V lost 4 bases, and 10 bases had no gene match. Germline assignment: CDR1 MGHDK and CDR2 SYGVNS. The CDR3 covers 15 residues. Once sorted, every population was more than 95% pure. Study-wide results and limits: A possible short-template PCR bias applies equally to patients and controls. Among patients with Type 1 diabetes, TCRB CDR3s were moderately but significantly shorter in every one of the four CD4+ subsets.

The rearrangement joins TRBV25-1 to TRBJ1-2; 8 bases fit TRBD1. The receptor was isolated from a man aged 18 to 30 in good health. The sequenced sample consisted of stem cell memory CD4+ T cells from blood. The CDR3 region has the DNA TGTGCCAGCAGTGTTCAAGGACAGGGTTGGCATGGCTACACCTTC. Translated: CASSVQGQGWHGYTF.